The rows below give T cell receptor beta chains drawn from one sample of a study of T cell repertoires in cytomegalovirus infection. These receptors are not linked to any known antigen. MiXCR was run by TCRdb on the reads, yielding one entry per CDR3 protein. The repertoire includes about 150,000 distinct CDR3 sequences, over 30% of them detected once, and around half sits in the top ten. This specimen consisted of CD8+ T cells from cultured PBMCs, obtained from culture after CMV antigen stimulation. The receptors were sampled from a human donor in good health (CMV status not recorded). Some clones in this sample may be carry-over from other donors' samples. The CDR3 runs from the conserved cysteine through the conserved F or W. The D gene is left open where the match is weak. Clone size is stated in some rows and not others, as once, few, many or a class when expanded.

>TRBJ1-3|TRBV3-1|many|TRBD1
CASSQRQGREVGTIYF
TGTGCCAGCAGCCAGCGACAGGGGAGGGAGGTGGGCACCATATATTTT
>TRBJ2-5|TRBV7-3|.|.
CASSFSAGDETQYF
TGTGCCAGCAGCTTTTCGGCAGGAGACGAGACCCAGTACTTC
>TRBJ1-1|TRBV7-9|few|.
CASSPGGVNTEAFF
TGTGCCAGCAGCCCGGGGGGGGTGAACACTGAAGCTTTCTTT
>TRBJ2-3|TRBV29-1|.|.
CSVEAPLQGGSPDTQYF
TGCAGCGTTGAAGCGCCCCTACAGGGGGGGAGCCCAGATACGCAGTATTTT
>TRBJ2-7|TRBV28|few|TRBD1
CASSPDRGPYEQYF
TGTGCCAGCAGTCCTGACAGGGGACCATACGAGCAGTACTTC
>TRBJ1-1|TRBV6-2/TRBV6-3|.|TRBD1
CASSQILGTGGRYTEAFF
TGTGCCAGCAGCCAAATCCTTGGGACAGGGGGAAGATACACTGAAGCTTTCTTT
>TRBJ2-7|TRBV7-9|.|TRBD1
CASSRTGLKGYEQYF
TGTGCCAGCAGCAGGACAGGGCTTAAGGGGTACGAGCAGTACTTC
>TRBJ1-2|TRBV14|.|.
CASSQDANYGYTF
TGTGCCAGCAGCCAAGACGCTAACTATGGCTACACCTTC
>TRBJ1-6|TRBV28|.|TRBD1
CASSLLGTGRSPLHF
TGTGCCAGCAGTCTACTAGGGACAGGACGTTCACCCCTCCACTTT
>TRBJ2-2|TRBV7-9|few|.
CASSLAQGTGELFF
TGTGCCAGCAGCTTAGCGCAGGGTACCGGGGAGCTGTTTTTT
>TRBJ2-7|TRBV7-4|.|.
CASSPRGAPYEQYF
TGTGCCAGCAGCCCGAGGGGGGCCCCCTACGAGCAGTACTTC
>TRBJ1-2|TRBV4-1|many|TRBD1
CASSQWTGLQDGYTF
TGCGCCAGCAGCCAATGGACAGGGCTACAAGATGGCTACACCTTC
>TRBJ1-2|TRBV13|.|.
CASSMRQANYGYTF
TGTGCCAGCAGCATGAGACAGGCTAACTATGGCTACACCTTC
>TRBJ2-1|TRBV19|.|.
CASSIKSPGYNEQFF
TGTGCCAGTAGTATAAAGTCCCCAGGGTACAATGAGCAGTTCTTC
>TRBJ2-1|TRBV7-2|.|TRBD2
CASSPQRGGRDEQFF
TGTGCCAGCAGCCCGCAGCGGGGGGGTAGGGATGAGCAGTTCTTC
>TRBJ2-5|TRBV7-9|few|.
CASSARGVAETQYF
TGTGCCAGCAGCGCTAGGGGGGTGGCAGAGACCCAGTACTTC
>TRBJ2-7|TRBV7-9|.|.
CASSLGERQYF
TGTGCCAGCAGCTTAGGGGAACGGCAGTACTTC